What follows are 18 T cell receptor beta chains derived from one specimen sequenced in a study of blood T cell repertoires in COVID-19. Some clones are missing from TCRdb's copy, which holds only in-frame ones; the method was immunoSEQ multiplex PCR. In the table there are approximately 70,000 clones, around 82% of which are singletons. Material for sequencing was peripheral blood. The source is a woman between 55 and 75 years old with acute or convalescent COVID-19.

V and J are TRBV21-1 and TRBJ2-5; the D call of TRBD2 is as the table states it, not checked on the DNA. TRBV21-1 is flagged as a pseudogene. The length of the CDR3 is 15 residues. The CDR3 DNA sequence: TGTGCCAGCAGCAAAGGAGGGAGGTACCAAGAGACCCAGTACTTC. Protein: CASSKGGRYQETQYF.

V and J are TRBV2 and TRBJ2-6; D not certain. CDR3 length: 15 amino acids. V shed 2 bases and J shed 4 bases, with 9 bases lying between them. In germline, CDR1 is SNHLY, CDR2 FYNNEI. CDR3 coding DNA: TGTGCCAGCAGTGAAAGAGGAGCGGGGGCCAACGTCCTGACTTTC. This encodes CASSERGAGANVLTF.

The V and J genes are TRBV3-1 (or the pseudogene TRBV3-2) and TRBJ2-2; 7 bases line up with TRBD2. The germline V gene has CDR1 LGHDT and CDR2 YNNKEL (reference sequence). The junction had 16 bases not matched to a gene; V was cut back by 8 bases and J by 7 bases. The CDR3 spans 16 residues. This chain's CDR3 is CASRSASGEVGGELFF. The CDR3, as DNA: TGTGCCAGCCGCTCCGCCAGCGGGGAGGTGGGCGGGGAGCTGTTTTTT.

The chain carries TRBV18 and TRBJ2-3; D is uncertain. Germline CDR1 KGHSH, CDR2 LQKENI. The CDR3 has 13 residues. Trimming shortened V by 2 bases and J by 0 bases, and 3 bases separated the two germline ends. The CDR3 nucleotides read TGTGCCAGCTCACCAATAAGCACAGATACGCAGTATTTT. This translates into CASSPISTDTQYF.

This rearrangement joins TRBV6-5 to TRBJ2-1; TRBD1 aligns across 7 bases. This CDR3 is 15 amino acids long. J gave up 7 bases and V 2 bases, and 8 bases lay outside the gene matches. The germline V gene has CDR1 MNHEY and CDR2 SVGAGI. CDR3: CASSYVEGAGNEQFF. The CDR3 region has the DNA TGTGCCAGCAGTTACGTAGAGGGGGCAGGGAATGAGCAGTTCTTC.

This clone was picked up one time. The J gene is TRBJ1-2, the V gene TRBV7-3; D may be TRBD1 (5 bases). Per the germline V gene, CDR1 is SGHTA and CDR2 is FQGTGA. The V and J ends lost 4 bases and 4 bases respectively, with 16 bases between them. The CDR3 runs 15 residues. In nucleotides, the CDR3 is TGTGCCAGCAGCTCCGATGGGGCCCCGGGCTATGGCTACACCTTC. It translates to CASSSDGAPGYGYTF.

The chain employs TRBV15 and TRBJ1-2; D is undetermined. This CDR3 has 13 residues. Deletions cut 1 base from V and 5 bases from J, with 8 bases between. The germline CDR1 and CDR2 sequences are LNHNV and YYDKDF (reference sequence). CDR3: CATSRGGLYGYTF. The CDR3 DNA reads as TGTGCCACCAGCAGAGGAGGGTTGTATGGCTACACCTTC.

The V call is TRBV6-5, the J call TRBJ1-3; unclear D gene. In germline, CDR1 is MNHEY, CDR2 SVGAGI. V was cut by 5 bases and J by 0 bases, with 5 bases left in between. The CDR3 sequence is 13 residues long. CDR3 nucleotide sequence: TGTGCCAGCAGTCTCAGCTCTGGAAACACCATATATTTT. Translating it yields CASSLSSGNTIYF.

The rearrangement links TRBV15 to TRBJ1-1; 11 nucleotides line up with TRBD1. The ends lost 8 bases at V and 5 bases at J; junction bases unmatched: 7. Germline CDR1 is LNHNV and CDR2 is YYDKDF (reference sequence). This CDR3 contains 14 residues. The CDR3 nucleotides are TGTGCCACCCGGACAGGGGGCCCGTTAACTGAAGCTTTCTTT. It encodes CATRTGGPLTEAFF.

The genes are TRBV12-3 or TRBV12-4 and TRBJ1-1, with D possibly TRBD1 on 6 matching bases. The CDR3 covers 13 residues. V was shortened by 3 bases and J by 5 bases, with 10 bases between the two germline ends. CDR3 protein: CASSFLTGTEAFF. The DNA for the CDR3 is TGTGCCAGCAGTTTCCTTACAGGGACTGAAGCTTTCTTT.

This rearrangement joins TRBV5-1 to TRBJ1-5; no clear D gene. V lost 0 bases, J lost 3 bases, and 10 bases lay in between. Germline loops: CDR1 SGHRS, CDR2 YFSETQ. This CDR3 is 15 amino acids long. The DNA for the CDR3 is TGCGCCAGCAGCTTGGGACATTCCAACAATCAGCCCCAGCATTTT. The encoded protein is CASSLGHSNNQPQHF.

CDR3 amino acids: CASSVGQDGYTF. CDR3 nucleotides: TGTGCCAGCAGCGTAGGGCAGGATGGCTACACCTTC. The chain uses TRBV9 and TRBJ1-2; D call uncertain. Germline values: CDR1 SGDLS, CDR2 YYNGEE. The CDR3 is 12 amino acids. Trimming left V 0 bases short and J 6 bases short, with 6 bases between.

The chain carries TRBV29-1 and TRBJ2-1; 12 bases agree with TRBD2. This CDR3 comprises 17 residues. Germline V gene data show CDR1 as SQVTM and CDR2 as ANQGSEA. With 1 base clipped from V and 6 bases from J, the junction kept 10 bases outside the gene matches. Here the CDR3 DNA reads TGCAGCGTTGAAGGAGCTAGCGGGGGGGCCCACGGCAATGAGCAGTTCTTC. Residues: CSVEGASGGAHGNEQFF.

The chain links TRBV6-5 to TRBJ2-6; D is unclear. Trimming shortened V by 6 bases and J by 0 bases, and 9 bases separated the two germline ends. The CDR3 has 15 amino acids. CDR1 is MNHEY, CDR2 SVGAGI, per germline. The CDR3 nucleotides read TGTGCCAGCAGCGCGGTAAGCTCTGGGGCCAACGTCCTGACTTTC. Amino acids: CASSAVSSGANVLTF.

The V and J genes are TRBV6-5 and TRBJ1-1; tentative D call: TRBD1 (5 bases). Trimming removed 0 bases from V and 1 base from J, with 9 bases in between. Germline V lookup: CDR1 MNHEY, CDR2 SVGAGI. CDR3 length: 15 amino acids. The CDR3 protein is CASSYSGLPNTEAFF. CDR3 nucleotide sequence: TGTGCCAGCAGTTACTCGGGGCTACCGAACACTGAAGCTTTCTTT.

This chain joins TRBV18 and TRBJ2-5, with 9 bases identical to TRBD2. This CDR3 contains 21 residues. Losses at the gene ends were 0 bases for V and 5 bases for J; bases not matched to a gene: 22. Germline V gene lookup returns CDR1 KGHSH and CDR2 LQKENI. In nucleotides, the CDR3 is TGTGCCAGCTCACCACCGATTACTCGCGGGGGGGCGGTTTTTATTTGGGAGACCCAGTACTTC. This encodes CASSPPITRGGAVFIWETQYF.

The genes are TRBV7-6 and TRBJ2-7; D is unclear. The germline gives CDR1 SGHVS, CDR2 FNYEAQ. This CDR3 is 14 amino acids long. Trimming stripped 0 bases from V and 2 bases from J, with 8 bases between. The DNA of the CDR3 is TGTGCCAGCAGCTTAGCGCTCGGTACCTACGAGCAGTACTTC. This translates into CASSLALGTYEQYF.

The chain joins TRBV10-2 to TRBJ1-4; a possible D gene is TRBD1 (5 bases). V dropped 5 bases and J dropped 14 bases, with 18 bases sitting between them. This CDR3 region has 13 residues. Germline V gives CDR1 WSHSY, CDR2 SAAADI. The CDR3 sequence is CASSNGGDVDLFF. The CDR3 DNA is TGCGCCAGCAGTAACGGGGGGGATGTAGACCTGTTTTTT.